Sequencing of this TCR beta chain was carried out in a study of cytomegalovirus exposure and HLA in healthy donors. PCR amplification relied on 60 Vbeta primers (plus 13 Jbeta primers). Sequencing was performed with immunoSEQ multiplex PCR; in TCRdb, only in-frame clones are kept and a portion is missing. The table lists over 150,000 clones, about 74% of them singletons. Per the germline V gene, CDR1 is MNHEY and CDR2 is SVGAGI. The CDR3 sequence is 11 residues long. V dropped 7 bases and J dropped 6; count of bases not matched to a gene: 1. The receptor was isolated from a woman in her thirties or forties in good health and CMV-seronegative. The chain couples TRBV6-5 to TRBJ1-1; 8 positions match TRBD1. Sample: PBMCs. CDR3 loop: CASKTGAEAFF. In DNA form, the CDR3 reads TGTGCCAGCAAGACAGGGGCTGAAGCTTTCTTT.